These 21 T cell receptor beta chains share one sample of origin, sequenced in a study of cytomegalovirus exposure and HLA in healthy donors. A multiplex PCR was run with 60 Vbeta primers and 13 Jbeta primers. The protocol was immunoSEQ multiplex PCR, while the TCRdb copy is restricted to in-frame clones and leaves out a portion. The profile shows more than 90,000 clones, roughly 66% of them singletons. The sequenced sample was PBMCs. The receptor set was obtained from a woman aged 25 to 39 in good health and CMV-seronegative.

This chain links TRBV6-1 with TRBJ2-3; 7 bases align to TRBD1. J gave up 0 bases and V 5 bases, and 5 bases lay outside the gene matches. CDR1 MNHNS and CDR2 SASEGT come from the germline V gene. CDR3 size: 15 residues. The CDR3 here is CASSLRTGSTDTQYF. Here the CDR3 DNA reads TGTGCCAGCAGTTTAAGGACAGGAAGCACAGATACGCAGTATTTT.

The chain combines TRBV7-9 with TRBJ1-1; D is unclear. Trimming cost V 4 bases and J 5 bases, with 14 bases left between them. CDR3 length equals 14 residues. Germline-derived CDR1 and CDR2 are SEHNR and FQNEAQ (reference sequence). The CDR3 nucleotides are TGTGCCAGCAGCTCGGGTCTAGGAGGAACTGAAGCTTTCTTT. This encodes CASSSGLGGTEAFF.

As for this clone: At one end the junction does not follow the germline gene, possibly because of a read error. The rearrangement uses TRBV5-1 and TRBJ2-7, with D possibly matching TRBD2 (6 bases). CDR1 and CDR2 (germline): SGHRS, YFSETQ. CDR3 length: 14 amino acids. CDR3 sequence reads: CASSSGTAASTGDF. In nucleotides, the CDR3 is TGCGCCAGCAGCTCCGGGACTGCAGCATCCACCGGGGACTTC.

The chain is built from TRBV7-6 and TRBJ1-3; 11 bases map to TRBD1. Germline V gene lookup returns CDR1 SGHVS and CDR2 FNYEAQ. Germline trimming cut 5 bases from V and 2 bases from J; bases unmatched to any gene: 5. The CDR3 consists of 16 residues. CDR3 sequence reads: CASSPLGQGAGNTIYF. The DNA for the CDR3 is TGTGCCAGCAGCCCCTTGGGACAGGGGGCTGGAAACACCATATATTTT. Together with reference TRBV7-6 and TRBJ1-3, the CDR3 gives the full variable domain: GAGVSQSPRYKVTKRGQDVALRCDPISGHVSLYWYRQALGQGPEFLTYFNYEAQQDKSGLPNDRFSAERPEGSISTLTIQRTEQRDSAMYRCASSPLGQGAGNTIYFGEGSWLTVV.

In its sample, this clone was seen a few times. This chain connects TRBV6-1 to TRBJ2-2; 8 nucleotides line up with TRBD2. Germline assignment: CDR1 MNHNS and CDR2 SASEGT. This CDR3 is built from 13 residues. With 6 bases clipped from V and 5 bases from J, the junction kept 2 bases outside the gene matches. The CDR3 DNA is TGTGCCAGCAGAGGACTAGCTACCGGGGAGCTGTTTTTT. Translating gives CASRGLATGELFF.

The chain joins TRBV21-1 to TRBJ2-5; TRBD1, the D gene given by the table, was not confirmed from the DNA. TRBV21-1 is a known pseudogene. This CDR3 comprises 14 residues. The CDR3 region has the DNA TGTGCCAGCAGGGGCAGGGGGCCCCAAGAGACCCAGTACTTC. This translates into CASRGRGPQETQYF.

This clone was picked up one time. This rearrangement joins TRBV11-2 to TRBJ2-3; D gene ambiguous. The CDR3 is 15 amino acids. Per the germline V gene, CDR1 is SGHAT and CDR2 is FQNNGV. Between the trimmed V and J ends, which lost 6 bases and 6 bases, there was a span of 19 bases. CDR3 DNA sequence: TGTGCCAGCAGTTCCGGTTTCGTGTGGGCGGATACGCAGTATTTT. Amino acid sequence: CASSSGFVWADTQYF.

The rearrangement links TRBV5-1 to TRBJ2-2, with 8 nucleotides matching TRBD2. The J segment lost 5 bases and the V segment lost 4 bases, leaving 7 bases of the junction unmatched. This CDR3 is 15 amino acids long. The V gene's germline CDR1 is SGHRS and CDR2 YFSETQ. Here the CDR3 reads CASSLRAGETGELFF. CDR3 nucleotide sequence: TGCGCCAGCAGCCTAAGAGCGGGAGAGACCGGGGAGCTGTTTTTT.

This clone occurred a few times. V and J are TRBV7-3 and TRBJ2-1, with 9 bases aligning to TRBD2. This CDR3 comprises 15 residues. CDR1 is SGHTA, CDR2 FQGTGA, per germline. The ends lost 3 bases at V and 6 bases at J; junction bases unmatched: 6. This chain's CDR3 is CASSFSSGIGNEQFF. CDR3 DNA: TGTGCCAGCAGCTTTTCTAGCGGGATCGGCAATGAGCAGTTCTTC.

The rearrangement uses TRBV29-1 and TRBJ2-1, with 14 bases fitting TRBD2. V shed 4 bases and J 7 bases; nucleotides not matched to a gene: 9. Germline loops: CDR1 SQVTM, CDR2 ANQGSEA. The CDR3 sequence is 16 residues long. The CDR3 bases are TGCAGCGTTGGGGGGGGACTAGCGGGAGTCTGGAATGAGCAGTTCTTC. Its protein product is CSVGGGLAGVWNEQFF.

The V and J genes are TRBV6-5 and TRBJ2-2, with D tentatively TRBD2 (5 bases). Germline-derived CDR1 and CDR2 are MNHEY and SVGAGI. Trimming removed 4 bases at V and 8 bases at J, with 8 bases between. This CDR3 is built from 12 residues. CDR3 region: CASSFPGGELFF. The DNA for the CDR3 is TGTGCCAGCAGTTTCCCGGGGGGGGAGCTGTTTTTT.

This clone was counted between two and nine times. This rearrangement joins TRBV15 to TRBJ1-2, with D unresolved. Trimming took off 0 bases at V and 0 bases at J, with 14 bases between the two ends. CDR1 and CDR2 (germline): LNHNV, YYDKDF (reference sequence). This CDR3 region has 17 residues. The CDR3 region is CATSRDSGILTNYGYTF. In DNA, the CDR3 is TGTGCCACCAGCAGAGATTCAGGAATACTGACTAACTATGGCTACACCTTC.

The CDR3 region is CASSTTGDYEQYF. The CDR3 bases are TGTGCCAGCAGTACGACAGGAGACTACGAGCAGTACTTC. The V and J genes are TRBV2 and TRBJ2-7; D possibly corresponds to TRBD1 (6 bases). Germline loops: CDR1 SNHLY, CDR2 FYNNEI. This CDR3 has 13 amino acids. Deletions cut 5 bases from V and 3 bases from J, with 11 bases between. The full variable domain, its missing parts supplied by reference TRBV2 and TRBJ2-7, is EPEVTQTPSHQVTQMGQEVILRCVPISNHLYFYWYRQILGQKVEFLVSFYNNEISEKSEIFDDQFSVERPDGSNFTLKIRSTKLEDSAMYFCASSTTGDYEQYFGPGTRLTVT.

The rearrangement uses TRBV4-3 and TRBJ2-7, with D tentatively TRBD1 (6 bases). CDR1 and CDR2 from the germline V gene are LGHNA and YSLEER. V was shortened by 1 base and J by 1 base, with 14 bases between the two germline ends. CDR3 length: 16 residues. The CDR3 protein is CASSQVWTDDSYEQYF. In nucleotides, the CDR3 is TGCGCCAGCAGCCAAGTATGGACAGACGATTCCTACGAGCAGTACTTC.

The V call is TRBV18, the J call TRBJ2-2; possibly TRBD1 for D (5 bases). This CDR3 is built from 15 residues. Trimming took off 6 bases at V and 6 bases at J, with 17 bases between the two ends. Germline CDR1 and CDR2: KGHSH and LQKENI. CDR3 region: CASSTNRLAPGELFF. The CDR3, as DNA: TGTGCCAGCTCTACCAACAGGCTCGCACCCGGGGAGCTGTTTTTT.

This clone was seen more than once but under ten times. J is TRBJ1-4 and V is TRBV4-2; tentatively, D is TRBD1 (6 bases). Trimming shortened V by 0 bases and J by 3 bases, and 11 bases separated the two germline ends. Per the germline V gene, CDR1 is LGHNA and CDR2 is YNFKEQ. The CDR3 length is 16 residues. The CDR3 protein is CASSQDLGAANEKLFF. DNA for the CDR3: TGTGCCAGCAGCCAAGATCTGGGGGCGGCTAATGAAAAACTGTTTTTT.

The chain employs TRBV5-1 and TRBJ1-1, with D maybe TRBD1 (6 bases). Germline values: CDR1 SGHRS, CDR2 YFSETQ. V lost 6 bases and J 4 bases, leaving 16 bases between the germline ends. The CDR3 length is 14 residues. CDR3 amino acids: CASNLQGRSTEAFF. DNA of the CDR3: TGCGCCAGCAACCTTCAGGGGCGGTCCACTGAAGCTTTCTTT.

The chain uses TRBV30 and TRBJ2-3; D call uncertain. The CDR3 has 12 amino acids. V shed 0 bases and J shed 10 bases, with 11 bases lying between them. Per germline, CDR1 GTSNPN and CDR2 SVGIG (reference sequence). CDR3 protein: CAWSVIFSAQYF. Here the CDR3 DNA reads TGTGCCTGGAGTGTAATTTTTTCGGCGCAGTATTTT. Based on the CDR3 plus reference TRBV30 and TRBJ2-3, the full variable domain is SQTIHQWPATLVQPVGSPLSLECTVEGTSNPNLYWYRQAAGRGLQLLFYSVGIGQISSEVPQNLSASRPQDRQFILSSKKLLLSDSGFYLCAWSVIFSAQYFGPGTRLTVL.

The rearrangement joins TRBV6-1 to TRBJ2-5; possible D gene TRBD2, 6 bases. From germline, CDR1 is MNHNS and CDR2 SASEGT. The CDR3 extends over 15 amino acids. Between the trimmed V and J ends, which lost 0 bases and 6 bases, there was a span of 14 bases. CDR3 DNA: TGTGCCAGCAGTGAAGCGGGGGGTGGATTAAAGACCCAGTACTTC. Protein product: CASSEAGGGLKTQYF.

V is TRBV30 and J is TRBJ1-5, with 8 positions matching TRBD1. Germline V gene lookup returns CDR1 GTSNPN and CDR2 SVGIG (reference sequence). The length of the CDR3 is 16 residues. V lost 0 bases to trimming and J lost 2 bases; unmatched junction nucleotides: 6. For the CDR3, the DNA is TGTGCCTGGAGTGTGTCAGGGGGCGGAGGCAATCAGCCCCAGCATTTT. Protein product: CAWSVSGGGGNQPQHF.

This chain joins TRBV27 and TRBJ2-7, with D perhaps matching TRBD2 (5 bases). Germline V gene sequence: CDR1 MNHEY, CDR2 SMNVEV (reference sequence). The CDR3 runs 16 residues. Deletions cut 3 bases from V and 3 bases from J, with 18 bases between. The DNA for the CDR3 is TGTGCCAGCAGTTTGGTCGCGGAGGAGCCCTACTACGAGCAGTACTTC. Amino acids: CASSLVAEEPYYEQYF.